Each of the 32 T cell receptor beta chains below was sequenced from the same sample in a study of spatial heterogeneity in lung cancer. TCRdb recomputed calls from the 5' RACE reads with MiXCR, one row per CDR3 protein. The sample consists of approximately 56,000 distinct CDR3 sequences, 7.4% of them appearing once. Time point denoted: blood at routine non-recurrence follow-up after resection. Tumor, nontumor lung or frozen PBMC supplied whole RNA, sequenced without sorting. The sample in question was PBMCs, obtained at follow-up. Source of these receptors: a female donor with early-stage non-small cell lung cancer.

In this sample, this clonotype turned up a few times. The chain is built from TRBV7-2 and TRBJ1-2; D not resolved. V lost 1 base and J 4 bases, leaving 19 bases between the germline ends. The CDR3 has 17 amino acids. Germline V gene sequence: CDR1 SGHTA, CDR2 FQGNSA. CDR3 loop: CASSLDRGSSSPYGYTF. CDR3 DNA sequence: TGTGCCAGCAGCTTAGATCGCGGCAGTTCCTCCCCCTATGGCTACACCTTC.

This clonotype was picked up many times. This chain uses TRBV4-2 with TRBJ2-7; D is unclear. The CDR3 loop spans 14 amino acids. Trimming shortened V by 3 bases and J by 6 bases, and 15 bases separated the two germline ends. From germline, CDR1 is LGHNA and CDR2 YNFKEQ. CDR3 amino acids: CASSHPLSDREQYF. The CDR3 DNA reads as TGTGCCAGCAGCCATCCGCTGTCTGACCGCGAGCAGTACTTC.

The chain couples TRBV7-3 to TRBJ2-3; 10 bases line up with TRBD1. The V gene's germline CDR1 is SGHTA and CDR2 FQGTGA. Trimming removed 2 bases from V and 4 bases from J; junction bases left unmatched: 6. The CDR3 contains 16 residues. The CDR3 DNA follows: TGTGCCAGCAGCTTAGAGGTGACAGGGGGCGCAGATACGCAGTATTTT. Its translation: CASSLEVTGGADTQYF.

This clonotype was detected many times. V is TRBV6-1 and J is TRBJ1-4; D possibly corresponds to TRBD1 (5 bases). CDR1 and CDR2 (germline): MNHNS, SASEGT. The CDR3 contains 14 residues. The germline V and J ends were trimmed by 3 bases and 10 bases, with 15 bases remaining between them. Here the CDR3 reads CASSDGQGIVKLFF. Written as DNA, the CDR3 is TGTGCCAGCAGTGATGGGCAGGGCATTGTAAAACTGTTTTTT.

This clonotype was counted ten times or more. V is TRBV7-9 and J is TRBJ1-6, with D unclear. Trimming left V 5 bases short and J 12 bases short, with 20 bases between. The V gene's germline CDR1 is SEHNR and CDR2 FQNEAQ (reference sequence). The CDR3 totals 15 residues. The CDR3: CASSPTGAGDRPLHF. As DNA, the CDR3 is TGTGCCAGCAGCCCCACCGGAGCCGGAGATAGACCCCTCCACTTT.

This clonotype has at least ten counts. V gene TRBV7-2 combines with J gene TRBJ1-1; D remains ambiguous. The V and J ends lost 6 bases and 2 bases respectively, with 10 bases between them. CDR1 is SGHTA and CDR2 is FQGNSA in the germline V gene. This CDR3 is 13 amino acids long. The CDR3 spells CASSYDGNTEAFF. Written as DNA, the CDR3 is TGTGCCAGCAGTTACGACGGTAACACTGAAGCTTTCTTT.

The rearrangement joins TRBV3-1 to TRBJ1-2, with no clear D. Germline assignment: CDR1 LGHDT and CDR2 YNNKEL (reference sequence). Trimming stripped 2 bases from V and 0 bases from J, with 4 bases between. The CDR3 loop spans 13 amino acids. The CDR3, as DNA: TGTGCCAGCAGCCAAAAGACTAACTATGGCTACACCTTC. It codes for CASSQKTNYGYTF. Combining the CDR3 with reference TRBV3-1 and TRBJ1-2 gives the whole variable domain DTAVSQTPKYLVTQMGNDKSIKCEQNLGHDTMYWYKQDSKKFLKIMFSYNNKELIINETVPNRFSPKSPDKAHLNLHINSLELGDSAVYFCASSQKTNYGYTFGSGTRLTVV.

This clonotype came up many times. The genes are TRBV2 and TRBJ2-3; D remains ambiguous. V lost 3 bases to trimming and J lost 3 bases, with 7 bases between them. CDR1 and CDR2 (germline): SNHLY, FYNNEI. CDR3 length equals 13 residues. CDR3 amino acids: CASSDVGTDTQYF. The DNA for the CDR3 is TGTGCCAGCAGTGACGTGGGGACAGATACGCAGTATTTT.

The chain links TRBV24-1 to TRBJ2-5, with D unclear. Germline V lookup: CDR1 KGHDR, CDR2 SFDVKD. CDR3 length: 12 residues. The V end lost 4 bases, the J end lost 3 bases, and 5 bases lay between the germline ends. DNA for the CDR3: TGTGCCACCAGTGACAGTAAAGAGACCCAGTACTTC. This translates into CATSDSKETQYF.

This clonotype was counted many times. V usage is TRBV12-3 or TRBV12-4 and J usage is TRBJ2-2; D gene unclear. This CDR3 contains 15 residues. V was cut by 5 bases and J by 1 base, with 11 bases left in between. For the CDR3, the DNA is TGTGCCAGCAGTCCGCCCCCGTTGAACACCGGGGAGCTGTTTTTT. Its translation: CASSPPPLNTGELFF.

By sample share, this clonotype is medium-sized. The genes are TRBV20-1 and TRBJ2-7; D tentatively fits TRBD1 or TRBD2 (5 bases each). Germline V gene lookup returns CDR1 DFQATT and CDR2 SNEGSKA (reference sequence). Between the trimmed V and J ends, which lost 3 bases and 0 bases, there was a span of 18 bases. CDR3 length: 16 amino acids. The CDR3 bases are TGCAGTGCTAGTGGGGGTCCGGGATCCTACTCCTACGAGCAGTACTTC. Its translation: CSASGGPGSYSYEQYF.

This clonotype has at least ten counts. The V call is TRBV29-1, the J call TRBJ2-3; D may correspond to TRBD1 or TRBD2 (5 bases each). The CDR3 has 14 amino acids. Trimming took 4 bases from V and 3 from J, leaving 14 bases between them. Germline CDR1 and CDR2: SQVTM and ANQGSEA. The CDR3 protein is CSVGHGAGTDTQYF. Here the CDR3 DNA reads TGCAGCGTTGGTCACGGGGCAGGAACAGATACGCAGTATTTT.

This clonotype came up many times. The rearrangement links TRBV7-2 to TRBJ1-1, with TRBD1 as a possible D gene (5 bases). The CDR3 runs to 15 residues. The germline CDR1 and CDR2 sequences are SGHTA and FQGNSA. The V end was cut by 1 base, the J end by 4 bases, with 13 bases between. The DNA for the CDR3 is TGTGCCAGCAGCTTAGGTCCAGGGTCGGGCACTGAAGCTTTCTTT. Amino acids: CASSLGPGSGTEAFF.

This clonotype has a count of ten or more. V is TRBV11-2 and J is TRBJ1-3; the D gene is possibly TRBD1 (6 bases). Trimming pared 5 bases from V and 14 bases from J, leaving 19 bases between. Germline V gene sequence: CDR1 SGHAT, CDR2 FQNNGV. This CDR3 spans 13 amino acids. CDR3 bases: TGTGCCAGCAGCCAAGTAACCGGGACAAATTTATATTTT. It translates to CASSQVTGTNLYF.

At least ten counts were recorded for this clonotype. The CDR3 DNA follows: TGTGCCAGCAGTGAAGTTGAGGGAGGGGAGCTGTTTTTT. It codes for CASSEVEGGELFF. The J gene is TRBJ2-2, the V gene TRBV2, with D possibly being TRBD2 (5 bases). Germline CDR1 is SNHLY and CDR2 is FYNNEI. Trimming removed 1 base from V and 8 bases from J, with 8 bases in between. CDR3 size: 13 residues.

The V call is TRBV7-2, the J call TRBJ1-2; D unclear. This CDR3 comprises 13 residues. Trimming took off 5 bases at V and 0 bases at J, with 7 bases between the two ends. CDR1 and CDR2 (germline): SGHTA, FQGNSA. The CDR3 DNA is TGTGCCAGCAGCGCTGTAGCTAACTATGGCTACACCTTC. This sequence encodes CASSAVANYGYTF.

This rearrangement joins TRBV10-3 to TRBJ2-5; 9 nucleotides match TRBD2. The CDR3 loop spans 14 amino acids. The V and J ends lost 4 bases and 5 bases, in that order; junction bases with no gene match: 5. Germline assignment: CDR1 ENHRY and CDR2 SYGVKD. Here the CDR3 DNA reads TGTGCCATCAGTGGCGGGACTAGCTTGGAGACCCAGTACTTC. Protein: CAISGGTSLETQYF.

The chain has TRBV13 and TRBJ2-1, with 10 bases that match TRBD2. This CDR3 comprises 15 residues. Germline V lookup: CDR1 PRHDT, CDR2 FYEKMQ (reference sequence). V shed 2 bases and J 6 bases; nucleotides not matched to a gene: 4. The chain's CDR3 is CASSLLGLASNEQFF. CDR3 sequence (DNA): TGTGCCAGCAGCTTATTGGGACTAGCGTCCAATGAGCAGTTCTTC.

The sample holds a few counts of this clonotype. The DNA of the CDR3 is TGCGCCAGCAGCTTGCAGGACAACCAAGAGACCCAGTACTTC. It specifies CASSLQDNQETQYF. The chain carries TRBV5-1 and TRBJ2-5; TRBD1 is a possible D gene (5 bases). Per germline, CDR1 SGHRS and CDR2 YFSETQ. The CDR3 has 14 amino acids. V lost 1 base, J lost 0 bases, and 7 bases lay in between.

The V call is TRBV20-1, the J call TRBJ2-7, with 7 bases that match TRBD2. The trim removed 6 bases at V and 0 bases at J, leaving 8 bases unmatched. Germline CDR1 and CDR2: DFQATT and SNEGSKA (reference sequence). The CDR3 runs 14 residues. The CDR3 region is CSAALGLSSYEQYF. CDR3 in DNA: TGCAGTGCCGCCCTGGGACTAAGCTCCTACGAGCAGTACTTC.

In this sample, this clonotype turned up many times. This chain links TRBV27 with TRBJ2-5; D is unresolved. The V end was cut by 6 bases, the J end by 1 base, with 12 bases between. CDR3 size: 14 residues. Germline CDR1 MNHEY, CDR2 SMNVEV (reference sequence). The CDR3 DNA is TGTGCCAGCAGCTCCGGATATCTCCAAGAGACCCAGTACTTC. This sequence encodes CASSSGYLQETQYF.

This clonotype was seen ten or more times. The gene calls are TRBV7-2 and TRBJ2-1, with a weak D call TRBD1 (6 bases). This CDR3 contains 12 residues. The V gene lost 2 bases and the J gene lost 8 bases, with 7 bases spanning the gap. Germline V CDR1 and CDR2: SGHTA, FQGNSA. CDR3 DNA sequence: TGTGCCAGCAGCTTAACAGGGCATGAGCAGTTCTTC. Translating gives CASSLTGHEQFF. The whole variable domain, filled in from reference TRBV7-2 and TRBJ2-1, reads GAGVSQSPSNKVTEKGKDVELRCDPISGHTALYWYRQSLGQGLEFLIYFQGNSAPDKSGLPSDRFSAERTGGSVSTLTIQRTQQEDSAVYLCASSLTGHEQFFGPGTRLTVL.

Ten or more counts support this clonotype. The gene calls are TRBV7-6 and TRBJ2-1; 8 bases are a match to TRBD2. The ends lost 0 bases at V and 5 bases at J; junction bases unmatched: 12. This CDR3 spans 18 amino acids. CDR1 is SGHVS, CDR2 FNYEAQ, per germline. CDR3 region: CASSLAILGAGVNNEQFF. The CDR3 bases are TGTGCCAGCAGCTTAGCCATCTTGGGAGCGGGGGTGAACAATGAGCAGTTCTTC.

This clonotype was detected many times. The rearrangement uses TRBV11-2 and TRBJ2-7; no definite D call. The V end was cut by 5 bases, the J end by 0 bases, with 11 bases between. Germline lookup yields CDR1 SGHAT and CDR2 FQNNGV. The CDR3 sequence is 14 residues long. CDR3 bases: TGTGCCAGCAGCCCGACCTATAGCTCCTACGAGCAGTACTTC. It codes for CASSPTYSSYEQYF.

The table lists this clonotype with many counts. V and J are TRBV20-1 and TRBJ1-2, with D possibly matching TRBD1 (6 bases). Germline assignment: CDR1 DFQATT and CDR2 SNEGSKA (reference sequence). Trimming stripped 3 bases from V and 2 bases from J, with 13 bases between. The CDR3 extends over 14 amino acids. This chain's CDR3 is CSASRTDVNYGYTF. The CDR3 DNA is TGCAGTGCTAGTAGGACAGACGTAAACTATGGCTACACCTTC.

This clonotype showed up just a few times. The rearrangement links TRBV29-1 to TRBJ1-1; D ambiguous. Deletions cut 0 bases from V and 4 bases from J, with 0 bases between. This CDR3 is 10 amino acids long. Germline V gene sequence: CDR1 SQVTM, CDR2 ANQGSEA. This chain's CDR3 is CSVEDTEAFF. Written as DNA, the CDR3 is TGCAGCGTTGAAGACACTGAAGCTTTCTTT.

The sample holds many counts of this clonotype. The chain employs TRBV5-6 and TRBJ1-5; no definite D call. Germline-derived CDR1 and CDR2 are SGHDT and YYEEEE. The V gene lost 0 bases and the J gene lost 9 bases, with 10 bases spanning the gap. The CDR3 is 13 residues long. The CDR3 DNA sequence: TGTGCCAGCAGCTTGGGAGGAGCCGGGCCCCAGCATTTT. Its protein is CASSLGGAGPQHF.

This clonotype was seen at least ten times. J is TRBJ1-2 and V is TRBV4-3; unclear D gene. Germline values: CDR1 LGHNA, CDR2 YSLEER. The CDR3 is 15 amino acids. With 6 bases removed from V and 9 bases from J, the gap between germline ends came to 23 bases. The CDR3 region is CASRLTTRPLQSYTF. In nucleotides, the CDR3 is TGCGCCAGCAGGCTTACTACACGGCCCCTGCAGAGCTACACCTTC.

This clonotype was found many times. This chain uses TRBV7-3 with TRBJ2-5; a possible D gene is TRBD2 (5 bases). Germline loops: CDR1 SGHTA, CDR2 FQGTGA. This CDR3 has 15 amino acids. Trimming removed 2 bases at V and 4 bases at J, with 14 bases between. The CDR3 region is CASSLYGEGIETQYF. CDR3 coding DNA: TGTGCCAGCAGCTTATACGGGGAAGGTATAGAGACCCAGTACTTC.

The CDR3 DNA is TGTGCCAGCAGCTCCGGGAGCGGGGGGGTAGGTGAGCAGTTCTTC. It is translated as CASSSGSGGVGEQFF. The chain combines TRBV7-2 with TRBJ2-1, with TRBD2 matching over 10 bases. The CDR3 is 15 residues long. With V trimmed by 4 bases and J by 9 bases, 9 bases remained unmatched. Germline CDR1 reads SGHTA; CDR2 reads FQGNSA.

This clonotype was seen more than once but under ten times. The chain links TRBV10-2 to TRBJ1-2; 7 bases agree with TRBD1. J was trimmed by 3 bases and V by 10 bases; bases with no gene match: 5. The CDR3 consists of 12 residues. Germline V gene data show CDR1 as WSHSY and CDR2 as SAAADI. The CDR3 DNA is TGCGCCACCCGGACAGGCGACTATGGCTACACCTTC. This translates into CATRTGDYGYTF.

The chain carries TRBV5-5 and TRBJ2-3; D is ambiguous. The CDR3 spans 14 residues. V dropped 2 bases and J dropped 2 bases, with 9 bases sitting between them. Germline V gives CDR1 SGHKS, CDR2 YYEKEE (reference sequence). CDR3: CASSFDRATDTQYF. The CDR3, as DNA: TGTGCCAGCAGCTTCGACCGGGCCACAGATACGCAGTATTTT. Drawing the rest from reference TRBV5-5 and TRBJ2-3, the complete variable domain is DAGVTQSPTHLIKTRGQQVTLRCSPISGHKSVSWYQQVLGQGPQFIFQYYEKEERGRGNFPDRFSARQFPNYSSELNVNALLLGDSALYLCASSFDRATDTQYFGPGTRLTVL.